These T cell receptor beta chains were read from a single sample in a study of blood T cell repertoires in COVID-19. Method: immunoSEQ multiplex PCR; TCRdb's copy keeps in-frame clones and lacks some. The table has 130,000 to 150,000 clones, just under 85% seen once; the top ten hold approximately 9.1%. Input material: PBMCs or T cells enriched from blood (not recorded which). The receptors come from a man aged 45 to 65 who had recovered from COVID-19. Each CDR3 is given with its conserved first and last residue. The D gene is left open where the match is weak. Only part of the rows carry a size: once, few, many, or a class if the clone is expanded.

clone_size: NA
j_call: TRBJ1-6
d_call: NA
v_call: TRBV3-1/TRBV3-2
cdr3_aa: CASSPHRERNSPLHF
cdr3_nt: TGTGCCAGCAGCCCCCACAGGGAGAGGAATTCACCCCTCCACTTT

clone_size: NA
j_call: TRBJ2-3
d_call: NA
v_call: TRBV12-5
cdr3_aa: CASGSHSDRAGTDTQYF
cdr3_nt: TGTGCTAGTGGTTCCCACTCGGATCGAGCGGGCACAGATACGCAGTATTTT

clone_size: NA
j_call: TRBJ2-7
d_call: TRBD2
v_call: TRBV7-9
cdr3_aa: CASSPLGGNAYEQYF
cdr3_nt: TGTGCCAGCAGCCCCCTCGGGGGGAATGCCTACGAGCAGTACTTC

clone_size: NA
j_call: TRBJ1-6
d_call: TRBD1
v_call: TRBV28
cdr3_aa: CASSLPQGAYNSPLHF
cdr3_nt: TGTGCCAGCAGTTTACCCCAGGGGGCCTATAATTCACCCCTCCACTTT

clone_size: NA
j_call: TRBJ1-1
d_call: TRBD1
v_call: TRBV5-1
cdr3_aa: CASSQQGMITEAFF
cdr3_nt: TGCGCCAGCAGCCAACAGGGGATGATCACTGAAGCTTTCTTT

clone_size: few
j_call: TRBJ2-3
d_call: TRBD2
v_call: TRBV2
cdr3_aa: CASSPRSSGGAGSDTQYF
cdr3_nt: TGTGCCAGCAGCCCCCGGTCTAGCGGGGGGGCTGGGTCAGATACGCAGTATTTT

clone_size: NA
j_call: TRBJ2-3
d_call: TRBD2
v_call: TRBV5-6
cdr3_aa: CASSLGLAGVDTQYF
cdr3_nt: TGTGCCAGCAGCTTGGGGCTAGCGGGGGTAGATACGCAGTATTTT

clone_size: NA
j_call: TRBJ1-1
d_call: TRBD1
v_call: TRBV18
cdr3_aa: CASSSDRDTEAFF
cdr3_nt: TGTGCCAGCTCGTCGGACAGGGACACTGAAGCTTTCTTT

clone_size: few
j_call: TRBJ2-3
d_call: TRBD2
v_call: TRBV7-8
cdr3_aa: CASSLGGGGTPDTQYF
cdr3_nt: TGTGCCAGCAGCTTAGGTGGCGGGGGGACCCCAGATACGCAGTATTTT

clone_size: NA
j_call: TRBJ1-5
d_call: TRBD1
v_call: TRBV29-1
cdr3_aa: CSVGAGQGRQPQHF
cdr3_nt: TGCAGCGTTGGGGCGGGACAGGGAAGACAGCCCCAGCATTTT

clone_size: once
j_call: TRBJ2-3
d_call: TRBD1
v_call: TRBV9
cdr3_aa: CASSPNPGQGTDTQYF
cdr3_nt: TGTGCCAGCAGCCCGAACCCCGGACAGGGCACAGATACGCAGTATTTT

clone_size: NA
j_call: TRBJ2-3
d_call: TRBD2
v_call: TRBV27
cdr3_aa: CASSLSRGGGRTDTQYF
cdr3_nt: TGTGCCAGCAGTTTATCGAGGGGCGGGGGACGCACAGATACGCAGTATTTT